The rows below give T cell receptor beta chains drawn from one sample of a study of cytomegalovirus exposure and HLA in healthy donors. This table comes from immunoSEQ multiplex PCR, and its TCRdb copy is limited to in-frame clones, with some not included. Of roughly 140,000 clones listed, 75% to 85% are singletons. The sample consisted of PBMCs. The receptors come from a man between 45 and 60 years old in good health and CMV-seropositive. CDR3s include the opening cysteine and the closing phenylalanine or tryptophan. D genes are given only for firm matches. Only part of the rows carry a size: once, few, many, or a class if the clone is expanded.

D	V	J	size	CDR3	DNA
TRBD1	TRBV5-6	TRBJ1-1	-	CASSLGAGGGNTEAFF	TGTGCCAGCAGCTTGGGGGCAGGGGGAGGGAACACTGAAGCTTTCTTT
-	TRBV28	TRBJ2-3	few	CASSLIDSATDTQYF	TGTGCCAGCAGTTTAATCGATAGCGCAACAGATACGCAGTATTTT
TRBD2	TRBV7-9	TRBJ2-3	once	CSSSQGVLAGGGDTQYF	TGTTCCAGCAGCCAAGGGGTACTAGCGGGAGGTGGAGATACGCAGTATTTT
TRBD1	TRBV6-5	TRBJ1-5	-	CASSYSAGGNNQPQHF	TGTGCCAGCAGTTACTCGGCAGGGGGTAACAATCAGCCCCAGCATTTT
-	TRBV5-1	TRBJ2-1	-	CASSLRSGRYNEQFF	TGCGCCAGCAGCTTGCGTAGCGGAAGATACAATGAGCAGTTCTTC
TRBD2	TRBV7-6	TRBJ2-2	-	CASSSAGGSGGELFF	TGTGCCAGCAGTTCAGCGGGAGGCTCGGGCGGGGAGCTGTTTTTT
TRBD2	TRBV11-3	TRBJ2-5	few	CASSLGLAEETQYF	TGTGCCAGCAGCCTGGGACTAGCGGAAGAGACCCAGTACTTC
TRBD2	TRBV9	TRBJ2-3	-	CASSVAGGRATDTQYF	TGTGCCAGCAGCGTAGCGGGCGGGAGGGCAACAGATACGCAGTATTTT
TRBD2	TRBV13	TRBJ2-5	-	CASSFGGSGEQYF	TGTGCCAGCAGCTTCGGGGGGTCTGGAGAGCAGTACTTC
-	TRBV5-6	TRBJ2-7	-	CASSLVGVREVAEQYF	TGTGCCAGCAGCTTGGTAGGGGTAAGGGAGGTGGCCGAGCAGTACTTC
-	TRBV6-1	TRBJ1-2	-	CASTLDRAYGYTF	TGTGCCAGCACCTTAGACAGAGCCTATGGCTACACCTTC
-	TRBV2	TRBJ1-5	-	CASSLVGVDSQPQHF	TGTGCCAGCAGTTTAGTAGGGGTCGACTCTCAGCCCCAGCATTTT
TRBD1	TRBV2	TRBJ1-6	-	CASSEWNRGGNSPLHF	TGTGCCAGCAGTGAATGGAACAGGGGAGGTAATTCACCCCTCCACTTT
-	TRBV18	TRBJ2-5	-	CASSPRPRGGETQYF	TGTGCCAGCTCACCACGGCCCCGGGGAGGAGAGACCCAGTACTTC
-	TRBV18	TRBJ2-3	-	CASSPLTTSSTDTQYF	TGTGCCAGCTCACCGCTTACAACCTCTAGCACAGATACGCAGTATTTT
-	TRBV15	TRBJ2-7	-	CATSKPRGGTYEQYF	TGTGCCACCAGCAAGCCCAGAGGAGGAACCTACGAGCAGTACTTC
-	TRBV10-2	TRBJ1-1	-	CASSLTTGGSEAFF	TGCGCCAGCAGTCTGACGACTGGAGGCTCTGAAGCTTTCTTT
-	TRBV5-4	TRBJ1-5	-	CASSRGGDQPQHF	TGTGCCAGCAGCCGAGGGGGGGATCAGCCCCAGCATTTT
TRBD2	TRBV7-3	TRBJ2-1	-	CSSSLRAGGGNEQFF	TGTTCCAGCAGCCTACGAGCGGGAGGGGGGAATGAGCAGTTCTTC
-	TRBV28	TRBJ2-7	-	CASSLGQAEQYF	TGTGCCAGCAGTTTGGGGCAGGCAGAGCAGTACTTC
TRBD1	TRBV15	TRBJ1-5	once	CATRWTGVPLQPQHF	TGTGCCACCAGGTGGACAGGCGTCCCCCTGCAGCCCCAGCATTTT
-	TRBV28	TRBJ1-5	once	CASSTTGGDPNQPQHF	TGTGCCAGCAGTACAACTGGGGGGGATCCCAATCAGCCCCAGCATTTT
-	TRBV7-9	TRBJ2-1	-	CASSLGTGNEQFF	TGTGCCAGCAGCTTAGGTACCGGGAATGAGCAGTTCTTC
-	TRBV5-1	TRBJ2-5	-	CASSLVAEETQYF	TGCGCCAGCAGCTTGGTAGCGGAAGAGACCCAGTACTTC
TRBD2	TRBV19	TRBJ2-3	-	CASSPSGLAGAKQYF	TGTGCCAGTAGCCCATCTGGACTAGCGGGAGCGAAGCAGTATTTT
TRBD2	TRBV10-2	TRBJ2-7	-	CASSGGGSISYEQYF	TGCGCCAGCAGCGGAGGCGGGAGTATTTCCTACGAGCAGTACTTC
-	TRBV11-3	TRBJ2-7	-	CASSLVVSQGRVYEQYF	TGTGCCAGCAGCTTAGTAGTGTCGCAGGGTAGAGTTTACGAGCAGTACTTC
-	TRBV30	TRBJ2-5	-	CAWSSGSPQETQYF	TGTGCCTGGAGTAGCGGATCCCCCCAAGAGACCCAGTACTTC
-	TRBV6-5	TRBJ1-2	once	CASSYSDGRRGGYTF	TGTGCCAGCAGTTACTCAGACGGCCGGAGAGGTGGCTACACCTTC
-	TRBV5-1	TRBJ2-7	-	CASSLAEGPYEQYF	TGCGCCAGCAGCTTGGCGGAGGGGCCCTACGAGCAGTACTTC
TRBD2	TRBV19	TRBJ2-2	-	CASSIELAEVANTGELFF	TGTGCCAGTAGTATAGAACTAGCGGAAGTAGCGAACACCGGGGAGCTGTTTTTT
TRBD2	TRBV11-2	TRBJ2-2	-	CASTGSGRTTGELFF	TGTGCCAGCACCGGAAGCGGGAGAACGACCGGGGAGCTGTTTTTT